This T cell receptor (beta chain) is from a study of T-cell reconstitution after alpha-beta-depleted transplantation in children. Whole-study results and caveats: Hyperexpanded clones declined; after one year, newly produced T cells mostly supplied diversity. Diversity of TCRbeta at day 60 was high in some patients, arising from surviving recipient T cells and thymic progenitors. At around two months after transplant, the alpha-beta T cells were reportedly derived from several hundred expanded clones that came from non-depleted graft cells.

Of note for this clonotype: Its antigen is currently unknown.

It was with unique molecular identifiers that the TCRbeta library was prepared. TCRdb reprocessed the PCR reads via MiXCR and lists one record per CDR3 protein. The sample lists 95,000 to 150,000 distinct CDR3 sequences; roughly 23% were seen once. Trimming removed 3 bases from V and 3 bases from J; junction bases left unmatched: 9. CDR1 and CDR2 (germline): ENHRY, SYGVKD. CDR3 size: 16 residues. This specimen was PBMCs, mostly from graft donor cells, taken 180 days after TCRalphabeta/CD19-depleted stem cell transplant. V gene TRBV10-3 combines with J gene TRBJ2-7, with 9 bases aligning to TRBD1. The receptor was isolated from a male patient between 2 and 9 years old who had a stem cell transplant for chronic granulomatous disease, so the T cells may come from the graft donor. This CDR3 reads CAISDAGQGTFYEQYF. In DNA form, the CDR3 reads TGTGCCATCAGTGACGCGGGACAGGGCACATTCTACGAGCAGTACTTC.